The 20 T cell receptor beta chains below were found in one sample sequenced in a study of T-cell reconstitution after alpha-beta-depleted transplantation in children. Preparation of the TCRbeta library used unique molecular identifiers. MiXCR, run by TCRdb on the PCR reads, gives a single entry per CDR3 protein. The data hold around 50,000 distinct CDR3 sequences, with 52% observed a single time. Sequences were derived from peripheral blood, sampled before TCRalphabeta/CD19-depleted stem cell transplant. The origin of the receptors is a boy in the first two years of life with SCID, due to receive a stem cell transplant.

V is TRBV4-3 and J is TRBJ2-1; D is possibly TRBD1 (6 bases). CDR1 LGHNA and CDR2 YSLEER come from the germline V gene. The CDR3 is made up of 15 amino acids. V was clipped by 5 bases and J by 0 bases, with 11 bases between them. The chain's CDR3 is CASSEDSSSYNEQFF. The CDR3 DNA sequence: TGCGCCAGCAGCGAGGACAGCAGCTCCTACAATGAGCAGTTCTTC.

The chain recombines TRBV19 with TRBJ1-6; D unresolved. Trimming took off 3 bases at V and 5 bases at J, with 5 bases between the two ends. Germline V gene lookup returns CDR1 LNHDA and CDR2 SQIVND (reference sequence). CDR3 length: 13 residues. CDR3 protein: CASSMQNNSPLHF. CDR3 DNA: TGTGCCAGTAGTATGCAGAATAATTCACCCCTCCACTTT.

This chain links TRBV27 with TRBJ2-7, with D uncertain. The CDR3 covers 15 residues. The germline V gene has CDR1 MNHEY and CDR2 SMNVEV (reference sequence). V was clipped by 8 bases and J by 2 bases, with 19 bases between them. CDR3 sequence: CASGYNSLAPYEQYF. In DNA, the CDR3 is TGTGCCAGCGGATACAACAGCTTGGCCCCCTACGAGCAGTACTTC.

In this sample, this clonotype turned up once. The V call is TRBV24-1, the J call TRBJ2-2; D is undetermined. The V and J ends lost 4 bases and 6 bases respectively, with 20 bases between them. Germline CDR1 KGHDR, CDR2 SFDVKD. The CDR3 contains 17 residues. The CDR3 sequence: CATSEGRRRTNSGELFF. CDR3 sequence (DNA): TGTGCCACCAGTGAGGGAAGAAGACGAACAAACTCCGGGGAGCTGTTTTTT.

The V gene is TRBV4-2, the J gene TRBJ2-7; D is unresolved. The CDR3 extends over 13 amino acids. Germline-derived CDR1 and CDR2 are LGHNA and YNFKEQ. The V end lost 1 base, the J end lost 0 bases, and 4 bases lay between the germline ends. The CDR3 loop is CASSQANSYEQYF. CDR3 DNA sequence: TGTGCCAGCAGCCAAGCAAACTCCTACGAGCAGTACTTC.

The gene calls are TRBV7-7 and TRBJ1-1; 7 positions match TRBD1. The CDR3 runs to 16 residues. In germline, CDR1 is SSHAT, CDR2 FNYEAQ (reference sequence). Trimming removed 4 bases from V and 2 bases from J; junction bases left unmatched: 10. Written as DNA, the CDR3 is TGTGCCAGCAGCTCCCCCTGGGACAGAAGTAACACTGAAGCTTTCTTT. Amino acids: CASSSPWDRSNTEAFF.

This clonotype came up a few times. V and J are TRBV7-8 and TRBJ1-5; a possible D gene is TRBD1 (5 bases). From germline, CDR1 is SGHVS and CDR2 FQNEAQ. The ends were cut back, 2 bases at V and 5 bases at J, with 7 bases in the middle. The CDR3 runs 13 residues. CDR3 amino acids: CASSLRGDQPQHF. For the CDR3, the DNA is TGTGCCAGCAGCTTAAGAGGGGATCAGCCCCAGCATTTT.

This clonotype was counted between two and nine times. This rearrangement joins TRBV29-1 to TRBJ1-2; D is unresolved. The CDR3 consists of 16 residues. V was pared by 2 bases and J by 1 base, with 17 bases between. In germline, CDR1 is SQVTM, CDR2 ANQGSEA. CDR3 residues: CSVENVLTELNYGYTF. CDR3 bases: TGCAGCGTTGAAAATGTGCTAACAGAACTTAACTATGGCTACACCTTC.

This clonotype has more than one count but fewer than ten. V gene TRBV15 combines with J gene TRBJ1-2; D uncertain. Germline CDR1 is LNHNV and CDR2 is YYDKDF (reference sequence). V was shortened by 3 bases and J by 3 bases, with 11 bases between the two germline ends. This CDR3 has 14 residues. The CDR3 nucleotides read TGTGCCACCAGCAGGGACGGCTATGACTATGGCTACACCTTC. Translating it yields CATSRDGYDYGYTF.

The rearrangement links TRBV4-1 to TRBJ2-1; TRBD1 agrees at 9 bases. Germline V gives CDR1 MGHRA, CDR2 YSYEKL. The CDR3 is 16 residues long. J was trimmed by 6 bases and V by 0 bases; bases with no gene match: 6. CDR3 sequence: CASSQERGQGFNEQFF. CDR3 sequence (DNA): TGCGCCAGCAGCCAAGAACGGGGACAGGGTTTCAATGAGCAGTTCTTC.

J is TRBJ1-4 and V is TRBV18; D is unclear. The length of the CDR3 is 16 residues. V was cut by 0 bases and J by 0 bases, with 8 bases left in between. Germline V gene data show CDR1 as KGHSH and CDR2 as LQKENI. CDR3 nucleotides: TGTGCCAGCTCACCACCGCCCAAGTCAACTAATGAAAAACTGTTTTTT. Translating it yields CASSPPPKSTNEKLFF.

The chain links TRBV12-3 or TRBV12-4 to TRBJ2-5; TRBD1 is a possible D gene (5 bases). V lost 1 base, J lost 2 bases, and 14 bases lay in between. This CDR3 has 16 amino acids. CDR3 sequence reads: CASSLVGFRTQETQYF. The CDR3 bases are TGTGCCAGCAGTTTAGTAGGCTTCCGGACACAAGAGACCCAGTACTTC.

The chain recombines TRBV27 with TRBJ2-1; D may be TRBD1 (6 bases). CDR1 and CDR2 from the germline V gene are MNHEY and SMNVEV (reference sequence). Trimming took 6 bases from V and 5 from J, leaving 17 bases between them. The CDR3 is made up of 15 amino acids. CDR3 nucleotide sequence: TGTGCCAGCAGCTTCCGGGACAAGGGTGACAATGAGCAGTTCTTC. Translating it yields CASSFRDKGDNEQFF.

Turning to this clonotype: This may stem from a read error, because a much larger clone lies one nucleotide away. The chain employs TRBV9 and TRBJ2-3, with 7 bases aligning to TRBD2. This CDR3 contains 15 residues. In germline, CDR1 is SGDLS, CDR2 YYNGEE. The CDR3 bases are TGTGCCTGCAGCGTATCAGCGGGGCCCACAGATACGCAGTATTTT. It yields the protein CACSVSAGPTDTQYF.

The chain links TRBV7-2 to TRBJ1-1; TRBD1 agrees at 7 bases. J lost 11 bases, V lost 5 bases, and 8 bases had no gene match. CDR3 length: 12 residues. Germline CDR1 and CDR2: SGHTA and FQGNSA. The CDR3 coding sequence is TGTGCCAGCAGCACGCTACAGGGGATGGCTTTCTTT. Protein: CASSTLQGMAFF. Looking up the rest from reference TRBV7-2 and TRBJ1-1 gives the full variable domain: GAGVSQSPSNKVTEKGKDVELRCDPISGHTALYWYRQSLGQGLEFLIYFQGNSAPDKSGLPSDRFSAERTGGSVSTLTIQRTQQEDSAVYLCASSTLQGMAFFGQGTRLTVV.

The chain couples TRBV19 to TRBJ2-7; TRBD1 aligns across 9 bases. The junction had 1 base not matched to a gene; V was cut back by 4 bases and J by 3 bases. Germline values: CDR1 LNHDA, CDR2 SQIVND (reference sequence). The CDR3 contains 13 residues. The CDR3 coding sequence is TGTGCCAGTAGTAACAGGGGGCGCTACGAGCAGTACTTC. It codes for CASSNRGRYEQYF.

This chain links TRBV7-9 with TRBJ2-7; D possibly uses TRBD1 or TRBD2 (5 bases each). The CDR3 has 15 residues. Trimming stripped 5 bases from V and 5 bases from J, with 19 bases between. Germline V CDR1 and CDR2: SEHNR, FQNEAQ (reference sequence). The CDR3 bases are TGTGCCAGCAGCGAACCGGGACGTAGTTTCGACGAGCAGTACTTC. It is translated as CASSEPGRSFDEQYF.

This rearrangement joins TRBV6-4 to TRBJ2-1; D remains unclear. Trimming took 10 bases from V and 5 from J, leaving 15 bases between them. The CDR3 has 13 amino acids. CDR1 and CDR2 from the germline V gene are MRHNA and SNTAGT. The CDR3 DNA sequence: TGTGCCACCTCCAGGAGTCCAAACAATGAGCAGTTCTTC. Translating it yields CATSRSPNNEQFF.

This sequence joins TRBV7-2 and TRBJ1-1; no firm D call. V lost 0 bases and J lost 4, with 9 bases in between. CDR1 is SGHTA and CDR2 is FQGNSA in the germline V gene. This CDR3 has 14 residues. CDR3 in DNA: TGTGCCAGCAGCTTAGCGCGCAGCCTCACTGAAGCTTTCTTT. Protein sequence: CASSLARSLTEAFF.

The J gene is TRBJ1-1, the V gene TRBV5-6; possible D gene TRBD1, 6 bases. The CDR3 runs 17 residues. Trimming left V 0 bases short and J 2 bases short, with 17 bases between. In germline, CDR1 is SGHDT, CDR2 YYEEEE. The CDR3 here is CASSLGSIWGGNTEAFF. DNA of the CDR3: TGTGCCAGCAGCTTGGGAAGTATCTGGGGGGGCAACACTGAAGCTTTCTTT.